What follows are 26 T cell receptor beta chains derived from one specimen sequenced in a study of cytomegalovirus exposure and HLA in healthy donors. The PCR made use of 60 Vbeta and 13 Jbeta primers. The method was immunoSEQ multiplex PCR; TCRdb's version includes in-frame clones alone and lacks a portion of them. The data contain approximately 100,000 clones, more than 60% of them seen just once; the ten biggest clones take up 16%. The material sequenced was PBMCs. These receptors all come from a man aged 55 to 70 in good health and CMV-seropositive.

This clone was seen a handful of times. This rearrangement joins TRBV19 to TRBJ1-4; 9 bases agree with TRBD1. CDR1 is LNHDA, CDR2 SQIVND, per germline (reference sequence). Trimming at V came to 4 bases and at J to 7 bases, leaving 4 bases not matched to a gene. This CDR3 contains 14 residues. CDR3: CASSKTGGGEKLFF. The CDR3 nucleotides are TGTGCCAGTAGTAAAACAGGGGGCGGTGAAAAACTGTTTTTT.

The chain carries TRBV5-1 and TRBJ2-3, with TRBD1 identical over 7 bases. V was pared by 4 bases and J by 1 base, with 3 bases of the junction left unmatched. CDR3 size: 14 residues. CDR1 SGHRS and CDR2 YFSETQ come from the germline V gene. The CDR3 nucleotides are TGCGCCAGCAGCCCTACAGGGGGCACAGATACGCAGTATTTT. Protein sequence: CASSPTGGTDTQYF.

The chain's CDR3 is CAWSVGLSSGNTIYF. The DNA for the CDR3 is TGTGCCTGGAGTGTTGGACTGAGCTCTGGAAACACCATATATTTT. This chain joins TRBV30 and TRBJ1-3, with D unclear. Germline V CDR1 and CDR2: GTSNPN, SVGIG (reference sequence). This CDR3 region has 15 residues. The ends were cut back, 0 bases at V and 0 bases at J, with 9 bases in the middle.

V and J are TRBV19 and TRBJ2-5; 10 nucleotides match TRBD1. Germline V gives CDR1 LNHDA, CDR2 SQIVND (reference sequence). This CDR3 spans 15 amino acids. V gave up 3 bases and J gave up 5 bases; unmatched junction bases: 6. As DNA, the CDR3 is TGTGCCAGTAGTATCGGGACAGGGGCTTTGGAGACCCAGTACTTC. Encoded protein: CASSIGTGALETQYF.

This clone was recorded once. The chain links TRBV7-2 to TRBJ2-5; 9 positions match TRBD2. The germline V gene has CDR1 SGHTA and CDR2 FQGNSA. The CDR3 has 15 residues. J gave up 4 bases and V 3 bases, and 6 bases lay outside the gene matches. The CDR3 bases are TGTGCCAGCAGCTTGGATGGAGCGGGGGGAGAGACCCAGTACTTC. It encodes CASSLDGAGGETQYF. Looking up the rest from reference TRBV7-2 and TRBJ2-5 gives the full variable domain: GAGVSQSPSNKVTEKGKDVELRCDPISGHTALYWYRQSLGQGLEFLIYFQGNSAPDKSGLPSDRFSAERTGGSVSTLTIQRTQQEDSAVYLCASSLDGAGGETQYFGPGTRLLVL.

The chain carries TRBV28 and TRBJ1-4, with D hard to call. This CDR3 contains 18 residues. The V and J ends lost 3 bases and 0 bases respectively, with 17 bases between them. In germline, CDR1 is MDHEN, CDR2 SYDVKM. The CDR3 DNA reads as TGTGCCAGCAGTTTGAGTCAGCGAAGCCTAACAACTAATGAAAAACTGTTTTTT. This sequence encodes CASSLSQRSLTTNEKLFF.

This clone occurred a few times. The chain has TRBV7-2 and TRBJ2-7, with D perhaps TRBD2 (7 bases). Germline V gives CDR1 SGHTA, CDR2 FQGNSA. The CDR3 has 15 amino acids. Trimming stripped 5 bases from V and 2 bases from J, with 16 bases between. For the CDR3, the DNA is TGTGCCAGCAGCCCCGGGGCGGGGGCCGCCTACGAGCAGTACTTC. Its translation is CASSPGAGAAYEQYF. The whole variable domain, filled in from reference TRBV7-2 and TRBJ2-7, reads GAGVSQSPSNKVTEKGKDVELRCDPISGHTALYWYRQSLGQGLEFLIYFQGNSAPDKSGLPSDRFSAERTGGSVSTLTIQRTQQEDSAVYLCASSPGAGAAYEQYFGPGTRLTVT.

The chain links TRBV19 to TRBJ1-5, with D perhaps matching TRBD1 (6 bases). This CDR3 comprises 16 residues. The V gene lost 1 base and the J gene lost 2 bases, with 12 bases spanning the gap. Germline CDR1 reads LNHDA; CDR2 reads SQIVND (reference sequence). CDR3 residues: CASSIGGGRRNQPQHF. The CDR3 region has the DNA TGTGCCAGTAGTATAGGAGGGGGACGCCGCAATCAGCCCCAGCATTTT.

The V call is TRBV27, the J call TRBJ1-4; D may be TRBD1 (5 bases). This CDR3 is 16 amino acids long. Trimming pared 3 bases from V and 4 bases from J, leaving 15 bases between. Germline V gene data show CDR1 as MNHEY and CDR2 as SMNVEV (reference sequence). CDR3 in amino acids: CASSLSSWGVNEKLFF. CDR3 sequence (DNA): TGTGCCAGCAGTTTGTCGTCGTGGGGGGTTAATGAAAAACTGTTTTTT.

The gene calls are TRBV10-1 and TRBJ2-3, with D possibly TRBD2 on 5 matching bases. Germline CDR1 and CDR2: WNHNN and SYGVQD (reference sequence). Trimming took 0 bases from V and 1 from J, leaving 8 bases between them. The CDR3 is 15 amino acids. CDR3 bases: TGCGCCAGCAGTGAGTCCCCAGCGGGCACAGATACGCAGTATTTT. This gives the protein CASSESPAGTDTQYF.

The V and J genes are TRBV5-1 and TRBJ2-2; 12 bases line up with TRBD2. V shed 4 bases and J 3 bases; nucleotides not matched to a gene: 1. This CDR3 contains 15 residues. Germline CDR1 SGHRS, CDR2 YFSETQ. CDR3 nucleotide sequence: TGCGCCAGCAGCAGACTAGCGGGGGACACCGGGGAGCTGTTTTTT. It codes for CASSRLAGDTGELFF. Based on the CDR3 plus reference TRBV5-1 and TRBJ2-2, the full variable domain is KAGVTQTPRYLIKTRGQQVTLSCSPISGHRSVSWYQQTPGQGLQFLFEYFSETQRNKGNFPGRFSGRQFSNSRSEMNVSTLELGDSALYLCASSRLAGDTGELFFGEGSRLTVL.

The chain links TRBV6-6 to TRBJ2-7; 14 bases agree with TRBD2. CDR3 length: 14 residues. V lost 6 bases to trimming and J lost 7 bases; unmatched junction nucleotides: 5. CDR1 MNHNY and CDR2 SVGAGI come from the germline V gene (reference sequence). The CDR3 protein is CASRTSGGAGEQYF. Here the CDR3 DNA reads TGTGCCAGCAGGACTAGCGGGGGGGCCGGTGAGCAGTACTTC.

This clone was detected a few times. This chain joins TRBV4-1 and TRBJ1-4; no firm D call. Trimming pared 4 bases from V and 0 bases from J, leaving 6 bases between. Germline V CDR1 and CDR2: MGHRA, YSYEKL. The CDR3 is 14 amino acids. The CDR3 DNA reads as TGCGCCAGCAGCCCCGGGGCAACTAATGAAAAACTGTTTTTT. It yields the protein CASSPGATNEKLFF.

The V gene is TRBV11-2, the J gene TRBJ2-1, with no clear D. This CDR3 is built from 11 residues. CDR1 is SGHAT, CDR2 FQNNGV, per germline. The V end lost 0 bases, the J end lost 9 bases, and 3 bases lay between the germline ends. The CDR3 DNA reads as TGTGCCAGCAGCTTAGAGAGTGAGCAGTTCTTC. It codes for CASSLESEQFF.

This rearrangement joins TRBV7-9 to TRBJ1-2; 8 bases map to TRBD1. This CDR3 has 16 amino acids. Germline trimming cut 1 base from V and 2 bases from J; bases unmatched to any gene: 6. Germline CDR1 reads SEHNR; CDR2 reads FQNEAQ (reference sequence). The DNA of the CDR3 is TGTGCCAGCAGCTTAGGTTTCCGGACAGGGAACTATGGCTACACCTTC. It yields the protein CASSLGFRTGNYGYTF.

J is TRBJ2-4 and V is TRBV2; D is perhaps TRBD2 (6 bases). The germline V and J ends were trimmed by 3 bases and 0 bases, with 9 bases remaining between them. Germline V gene sequence: CDR1 SNHLY, CDR2 FYNNEI. The CDR3 is made up of 15 amino acids. The CDR3 nucleotides are TGTGCCAGCAGTGAGGAGGGGTTAGCCAAAAACATTCAGTACTTC. Amino acid sequence: CASSEEGLAKNIQYF. The variable domain in full, completed from reference TRBV2 and TRBJ2-4, reads EPEVTQTPSHQVTQMGQEVILRCVPISNHLYFYWYRQILGQKVEFLVSFYNNEISEKSEIFDDQFSVERPDGSNFTLKIRSTKLEDSAMYFCASSEEGLAKNIQYFGAGTRLSVL.

V gene TRBV19 combines with J gene TRBJ2-7; a possible D gene is TRBD1 (6 bases). Looked up from germline, CDR1 is LNHDA and CDR2 is SQIVND (reference sequence). V was clipped by 10 bases and J by 0 bases, with 13 bases between them. The CDR3 covers 13 residues. DNA for the CDR3: TGTGCCACTTCAAACAGGGTCTCCTACGAGCAGTACTTC. Amino acids: CATSNRVSYEQYF.

The chain couples TRBV4-3 to TRBJ1-1, with 7 bases that match TRBD1. CDR3 length: 17 residues. Germline-derived CDR1 and CDR2 are LGHNA and YSLEER. V lost 0 bases, J lost 0 bases, and 7 bases stayed unmatched. For the CDR3, the DNA is TGCGCCAGCAGCCAAGAATGGCAGGGGGACTTGAACACTGAAGCTTTCTTT. Its protein product is CASSQEWQGDLNTEAFF.

This clone was counted between two and nine times. V gene TRBV5-6 combines with J gene TRBJ2-2; 9 bases agree with TRBD2. This CDR3 is built from 15 residues. From germline, CDR1 is SGHDT and CDR2 YYEEEE. Losses at the gene ends were 6 bases for V and 3 bases for J; bases not matched to a gene: 6. The CDR3 protein is CASIMSGGYTGELFF. The CDR3 DNA reads TGTGCCAGCATCATGAGCGGGGGGTACACCGGGGAGCTGTTTTTT.

The chain links TRBV4-3 to TRBJ2-1, with D hard to call. Germline V gene sequence: CDR1 LGHNA, CDR2 YSLEER. Trimming shortened V by 0 bases and J by 4 bases, and 19 bases separated the two germline ends. This CDR3 spans 18 amino acids. The CDR3 sequence: CASSQDPYPSGFYNEQFF. The CDR3 DNA reads as TGCGCCAGCAGCCAAGATCCCTACCCTAGTGGTTTTTACAATGAGCAGTTCTTC.

The chain has TRBV11-2 and TRBJ2-7; tentatively, D is TRBD2 (5 bases). From germline, CDR1 is SGHAT and CDR2 FQNNGV. V was pared by 1 base and J by 3 bases, with 10 bases between. This CDR3 comprises 14 residues. The CDR3 DNA follows: TGTGCCAGCAGCTTAGGACGGGGTATCTACGAGCAGTACTTC. Amino acid sequence: CASSLGRGIYEQYF.

This clone was recorded once. The rearrangement links TRBV4-2 to TRBJ2-7, with a weak D call TRBD2 (5 bases). V was cut by 1 base and J by 2 bases, with 21 bases left in between. This CDR3 comprises 18 residues. CDR1 and CDR2 (germline): LGHNA, YNFKEQ. Written as DNA, the CDR3 is TGTGCCAGCAGCCAAGCCAGCCTATTGGCTAGCAGAACCTACGAGCAGTACTTC. Its protein is CASSQASLLASRTYEQYF.

Details on this clone: A read error may produce the germline difference seen at one junction end. The chain joins TRBV7-9 to TRBJ2-4; D is perhaps TRBD1 or TRBD2 (6 bases each). The germline CDR1 and CDR2 sequences are SEHNR and FQNEAQ (reference sequence). The length of the CDR3 is 17 residues. The CDR3 spells CASSLGGGDKAKNIQYF. As DNA, the CDR3 is TGTGCCAGCAGTTTAGGAGGGGGAGACAAAGCCAAAAACATTCAGTACTTC.

This chain joins TRBV6-1 and TRBJ2-1; D is possibly TRBD1 (6 bases). The germline gives CDR1 MNHNS, CDR2 SASEGT. The CDR3 totals 13 residues. V lost 2 bases to trimming and J lost 7 bases, with 9 bases between them. The CDR3 DNA reads TGTGCCAGCAGTGAACTCAGGGGAAATGAGCAGTTCTTC. It yields the protein CASSELRGNEQFF.

This clone was counted once. V gene TRBV2 combines with J gene TRBJ2-2; 8 nucleotides line up with TRBD1. The CDR3 has 15 amino acids. Losses at the gene ends were 4 bases for V and 3 bases for J; bases not matched to a gene: 4. Germline-derived CDR1 and CDR2 are SNHLY and FYNNEI. Here the CDR3 DNA reads TGTGCCAGCAGTGTAACGACAGGGGACACCGGGGAGCTGTTTTTT. It translates to CASSVTTGDTGELFF.

J is TRBJ1-3 and V is TRBV7-9; 11 bases fit TRBD1. CDR1 is SEHNR and CDR2 is FQNEAQ in the germline V gene (reference sequence). The CDR3 has 15 residues. V was clipped by 6 bases and J by 4 bases; unmatched bases: 5. CDR3 amino acids: CASSGQGARGNTIYF. The CDR3 nucleotides are TGTGCCAGCAGTGGACAGGGGGCAAGAGGAAACACCATATATTTT.